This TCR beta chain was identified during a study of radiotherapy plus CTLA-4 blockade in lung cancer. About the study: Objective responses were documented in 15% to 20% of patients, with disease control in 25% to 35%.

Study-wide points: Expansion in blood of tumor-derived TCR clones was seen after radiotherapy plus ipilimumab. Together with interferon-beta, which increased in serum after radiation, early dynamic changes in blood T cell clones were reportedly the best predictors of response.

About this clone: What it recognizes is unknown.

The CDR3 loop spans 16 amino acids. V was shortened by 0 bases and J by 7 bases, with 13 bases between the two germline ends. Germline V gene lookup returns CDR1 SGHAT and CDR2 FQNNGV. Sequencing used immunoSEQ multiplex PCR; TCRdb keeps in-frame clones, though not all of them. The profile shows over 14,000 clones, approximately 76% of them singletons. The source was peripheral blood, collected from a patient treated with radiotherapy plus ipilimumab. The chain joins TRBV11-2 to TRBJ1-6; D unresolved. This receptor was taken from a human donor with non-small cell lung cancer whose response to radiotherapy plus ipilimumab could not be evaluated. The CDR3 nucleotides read TGTGCCAGCAGCTTAGAGTCCAGGATCAAGAATTCACCCCTCCACTTT. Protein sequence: CASSLESRIKNSPLHF.